Below are 24 T cell receptor beta chains sequenced from a single sample in a study of cytotoxic CD8 clonotypes in ibrutinib-treated CLL. The assay was immunoSEQ multiplex PCR, and TCRdb's table has in-frame clones only and misses some. This sample has around 310,000 clones, with roughly 79% found just once. Sequenced material: PBMCs, taken before ibrutinib treatment. These receptors all come from a human donor with chronic lymphocytic leukemia.

V usage is TRBV28 and J usage is TRBJ2-5; possible D gene TRBD1, 5 bases. In germline, CDR1 is MDHEN, CDR2 SYDVKM. V lost 3 bases and J 4 bases, leaving 12 bases between the germline ends. CDR3 size: 14 residues. The CDR3 loop is CASSFVGQGETQYF. In nucleotides, the CDR3 is TGTGCCAGCAGTTTTGTGGGCCAGGGAGAGACCCAGTACTTC.

This chain uses TRBV11-2 with TRBJ2-7; D uncertain. The CDR3 has 14 amino acids. V was pared by 5 bases and J by 1 base, with 12 bases between. Germline V lookup: CDR1 SGHAT, CDR2 FQNNGV. The CDR3 here is CASSPSVASYEQYF. CDR3 nucleotide sequence: TGTGCCAGCAGCCCCTCAGTCGCTTCCTACGAGCAGTACTTC. The whole variable domain, filled in from reference TRBV11-2 and TRBJ2-7, reads EAGVAQSPRYKIIEKRQSVAFWCNPISGHATLYWYQQILGQGPKLLIQFQNNGVVDDSQLPKDRFSAERLKGVDSTLKIQPAKLEDSAVYLCASSPSVASYEQYFGPGTRLTVT.

CDR3 region: CASSFNLPGQGEETQYF. CDR3 sequence (DNA): TGCGCCAGCAGCTTCAATTTACCGGGACAGGGAGAAGAGACCCAGTACTTC. This sequence joins TRBV5-1 and TRBJ2-5; 9 bases map to TRBD1. The CDR3 totals 17 residues. With V trimmed by 2 bases and J by 3 bases, 11 bases remained unmatched. Germline V gene lookup returns CDR1 SGHRS and CDR2 YFSETQ.

The chain has TRBV6-5 and TRBJ2-3; weak D call: TRBD1 (6 bases). From germline, CDR1 is MNHEY and CDR2 SVGAGI. V was cut by 5 bases and J by 3 bases, with 12 bases left in between. The CDR3 length is 14 residues. The CDR3 region has the DNA TGTGCCAGCAGTACTTCCAGGGGAACAGATACGCAGTATTTT. This sequence encodes CASSTSRGTDTQYF.

This clone was seen more than once but under ten times. The gene calls are TRBV6-6 and TRBJ1-2; D is uncertain. Germline assignment: CDR1 MNHNY and CDR2 SVGAGI (reference sequence). Trimming removed 5 bases from V and 6 bases from J, with 13 bases in between. The CDR3 spans 13 residues. As DNA, the CDR3 is TGTGCCAGCAGTCTAGCCCGGAGAAATGGCTACACCTTC. This sequence encodes CASSLARRNGYTF.

This chain uses TRBV6-6 with TRBJ1-3; D ambiguous. Trimming took 3 bases from V and 0 from J, leaving 12 bases between them. CDR3 length equals 16 residues. The germline V gene has CDR1 MNHNY and CDR2 SVGAGI (reference sequence). The CDR3 nucleotides read TGTGCCAGCAGTTATGGCGAGAGCTTCTCTGGAAACACCATATATTTT. This gives the protein CASSYGESFSGNTIYF.

This chain links TRBV27 with TRBJ1-3, with 10 bases that match TRBD1. In germline, CDR1 is MNHEY, CDR2 SMNVEV (reference sequence). The CDR3 loop spans 13 amino acids. The V and J ends lost 6 bases and 6 bases, in that order; junction bases with no gene match: 2. Here the CDR3 reads CASRGQGSNTIYF. CDR3 bases: TGTGCCAGCAGGGGACAGGGGTCAAACACCATATATTTT.

The V call is TRBV13, the J call TRBJ1-1; possibly TRBD1 for D (6 bases). This CDR3 region has 11 residues. CDR1 and CDR2 from the germline V gene are PRHDT and FYEKMQ (reference sequence). The germline V and J ends were trimmed by 6 bases and 7 bases, with 9 bases remaining between them. The CDR3, as DNA: TGTGCCAGCAGGCGGGGGCATGAAGCTTTCTTT. Residues: CASRRGHEAFF.

The J gene is TRBJ1-2, the V gene TRBV5-1; 7 nucleotides line up with TRBD1. The V and J ends lost 4 bases and 4 bases, in that order; junction bases with no gene match: 13. This CDR3 contains 16 residues. In germline, CDR1 is SGHRS, CDR2 YFSETQ. The CDR3 DNA follows: TGCGCCAGCAGCCTTGGGGACTTAGGGGGCGCCTATGGCTACACCTTC. Amino acid sequence: CASSLGDLGGAYGYTF.

The sample holds one count of this clone. The chain carries TRBV6-5 and TRBJ2-7; D is ambiguous. Germline assignment: CDR1 MNHEY and CDR2 SVGAGI. Trimming pared 2 bases from V and 8 bases from J, leaving 16 bases between. The CDR3 length is 14 residues. CDR3 sequence: CASSYRVQSDQQYF. The CDR3 nucleotides read TGTGCCAGCAGTTACCGGGTGCAGAGTGATCAGCAGTACTTC.

This clone is a singleton in its sample. The chain joins TRBV15 to TRBJ2-7; D remains ambiguous. CDR3 length equals 14 residues. The germline gives CDR1 LNHNV, CDR2 YYDKDF (reference sequence). V was pared by 0 bases and J by 4 bases, with 10 bases between. DNA for the CDR3: TGTGCCACCAGCAGAGATCTCCTAGGTTACGAGCAGTACTTC. It is translated as CATSRDLLGYEQYF.

This chain links TRBV5-1 with TRBJ2-1, with TRBD2 matching 13 bases. J was trimmed by 4 bases and V by 4 bases; bases with no gene match: 2. Germline V gene lookup returns CDR1 SGHRS and CDR2 YFSETQ. CDR3 length: 15 amino acids. This CDR3 reads CASSGTSGTYNEQFF. The CDR3 DNA sequence: TGCGCCAGCAGCGGGACTAGCGGGACATACAATGAGCAGTTCTTC.

The chain uses TRBV7-2 and TRBJ1-1; 7 bases agree with TRBD1. Germline CDR1 reads SGHTA; CDR2 reads FQGNSA. The CDR3 length is 13 residues. V lost 5 bases, J lost 5 bases, and 5 bases stayed unmatched. The CDR3 protein is CASSNRQGTEAFF. In DNA form, the CDR3 reads TGTGCCAGCAGCAATCGACAGGGAACTGAAGCTTTCTTT.

The V and J genes are TRBV6-5 and TRBJ2-7, with D possibly TRBD2 on 6 matching bases. The V end was cut by 10 bases, the J end by 8 bases, with 15 bases between. This CDR3 spans 11 amino acids. Germline V CDR1 and CDR2: MNHEY, SVGAGI. For the CDR3, the DNA is TGTGCCACCGGCGGGGAGGACAAGCAGTACTTC. The encoded protein is CATGGEDKQYF.

The chain has TRBV30 and TRBJ1-5; 11 bases line up with TRBD1. V gave up 5 bases and J gave up 7 bases; unmatched junction bases: 4. Germline-derived CDR1 and CDR2 are GTSNPN and SVGIG (reference sequence). The CDR3 runs to 13 residues. CDR3 loop: CAWGQGARQPQHF. The CDR3 coding sequence is TGTGCCTGGGGACAGGGGGCAAGACAGCCCCAGCATTTT.

The chain's CDR3 is CASSVDPFSSYEQYF. In nucleotides, the CDR3 is TGTGCCAGCAGCGTAGATCCGTTTTCCTCCTACGAGCAGTACTTC. This chain links TRBV9 with TRBJ2-7, with D hard to call. Germline loops: CDR1 SGDLS, CDR2 YYNGEE. The V end lost 0 bases, the J end lost 0 bases, and 10 bases lay between the germline ends. The CDR3 runs 15 residues.

This chain uses TRBV6-5 with TRBJ2-5; 12 bases line up with TRBD1. Trimming took 2 bases from V and 4 from J; bases not matched to a gene: 5. CDR1 and CDR2 from the germline V gene are MNHEY and SVGAGI. The CDR3 is 16 residues long. CDR3 protein: CASSYPGQGARETQYF. CDR3 sequence (DNA): TGTGCCAGCAGTTACCCGGGACAGGGGGCGCGAGAGACCCAGTACTTC.

The chain combines TRBV7-8 with TRBJ2-1; possible D gene TRBD2, 6 bases. This CDR3 region has 17 residues. Germline CDR1 SGHVS, CDR2 FQNEAQ. Trimming took 1 base from V and 2 from J, leaving 15 bases between them. The CDR3, as DNA: TGTGCCAGCAGCTTAGGCTATCGAGGACTAACCTACAATGAGCAGTTCTTC. Residues: CASSLGYRGLTYNEQFF. Supplemented by reference TRBV7-8 and TRBJ2-1, the full variable domain reads GAGVSQSPRYKVAKRGQDVALRCDPISGHVSLFWYQQALGQGPEFLTYFQNEAQLDKSGLPSDRFFAERPEGSVSTLKIQRTQQEDSAVYLCASSLGYRGLTYNEQFFGPGTRLTVL.

The rearrangement links TRBV15 to TRBJ1-3; D gene ambiguous. The V gene lost 0 bases and the J gene lost 1 base, with 4 bases spanning the gap. The CDR3 runs to 14 residues. Germline CDR1 reads LNHNV; CDR2 reads YYDKDF (reference sequence). This CDR3 is CATSREVSGNTIYF. The DNA of the CDR3 is TGTGCCACCAGCAGAGAGGTGTCTGGAAACACCATATATTTT.

The rearrangement joins TRBV30 to TRBJ2-7; D perhaps matches TRBD2 (5 bases). Germline V gene data show CDR1 as GTSNPN and CDR2 as SVGIG (reference sequence). Trimming shortened V by 3 bases and J by 0 bases, and 15 bases separated the two germline ends. The CDR3 contains 15 residues. DNA of the CDR3: TGTGCCTGGAGCGAGGGTTGGGTAAGCTCCTACGAGCAGTACTTC. Translating gives CAWSEGWVSSYEQYF.

The genes are TRBV7-2 and TRBJ2-1, with 9 nucleotides matching TRBD1. V shed 5 bases, J shed 6 bases, and the junction held 11 bases outside the gene matches. The CDR3 length is 16 residues. The germline V gene encodes CDR1 SGHTA and CDR2 FQGNSA. The CDR3 is CASSAHGTGRGNEQFF. The CDR3 coding sequence is TGTGCCAGCAGCGCGCACGGGACAGGGAGAGGCAATGAGCAGTTCTTC.

This clone has just a few counts. The rearrangement uses TRBV30 and TRBJ2-7; D ambiguous. From germline, CDR1 is GTSNPN and CDR2 SVGIG (reference sequence). Trimming left V 0 bases short and J 2 bases short, with 14 bases between. This CDR3 spans 15 amino acids. The CDR3 nucleotides are TGTGCCTGGAGTGTATCAGTATTGGGGACCTACGAGCAGTACTTC. Its translation: CAWSVSVLGTYEQYF.

The CDR3 nucleotides are TGTGCCAGCAGCCCCCCCCCAGGCTACACCTTC. Protein: CASSPPPGYTF. The genes are TRBV9 and TRBJ1-2; D is unclear. V lost 4 bases and J lost 8, with 9 bases in between. Germline CDR1 and CDR2: SGDLS and YYNGEE. This CDR3 spans 11 amino acids.

This clone was found a few times. The CDR3 loop is CASREQGRNGYTF. DNA for the CDR3: TGCGCCAGCCGCGAACAGGGGAGAAATGGCTACACCTTC. This chain joins TRBV5-1 and TRBJ1-2; 7 bases match TRBD1. The length of the CDR3 is 13 residues. Trimming took 7 bases from V and 6 from J; bases not matched to a gene: 9. CDR1 and CDR2 from the germline V gene are SGHRS and YFSETQ.